The rows below give T cell receptor beta chains drawn from one sample of a study of shared clonotypes between healthy human individuals. The table came from immunoSEQ multiplex PCR; TCRdb's copy has only in-frame clones and leaves some out. The table has 2 million to 2.5 million clones, about 95% seen once. What was sequenced was naive CD8+ T cells sorted from blood. The receptors were sampled from a man aged 18 to 30 in good health. The CDR3 runs from the conserved cysteine through the conserved F or W. A D gene is named only where the DNA matches it firmly. Some rows have no size entry. The others give once, few or many, or a class for an expanded clone.

d_gene: -; v_gene: TRBV6-5; abundance: -; j_gene: TRBJ2-2; CDR3nt: TGTGCCAGCAGTTACCGAGCACCCGGGGAGCTGTTTTTT; CDR3aa: CASSYRAPGELFF
d_gene: -; v_gene: TRBV4-1; abundance: once; j_gene: TRBJ1-1; CDR3nt: TGCGCCAGCAGCCAAGAGGGGCGAACGGGGGACACTGAAGCTTTCTTT; CDR3aa: CASSQEGRTGDTEAFF
d_gene: TRBD2; v_gene: TRBV27; abundance: -; j_gene: TRBJ2-7; CDR3nt: TGTGCCATCGGACTAGCGGGATCGTACGAGCAGTACTTC; CDR3aa: CAIGLAGSYEQYF
d_gene: TRBD2; v_gene: TRBV5-6; abundance: -; j_gene: TRBJ2-5; CDR3nt: TGTGCCAGCAGCCCGGGACTAGCGGGGGTGACCCAGTACTTC; CDR3aa: CASSPGLAGVTQYF
d_gene: TRBD1; v_gene: TRBV5-1; abundance: -; j_gene: TRBJ2-5; CDR3nt: TGCGCCAGCAGCCGCTCTACAGGGGGAAGAGAGACCCAGTACTTC; CDR3aa: CASSRSTGGRETQYF
d_gene: -; v_gene: TRBV5-1; abundance: -; j_gene: TRBJ1-1; CDR3nt: TGCGCCAGCAGCTTCGAGGGGAAGAACACTGAAGCTTTCTTT; CDR3aa: CASSFEGKNTEAFF
d_gene: -; v_gene: TRBV5-6; abundance: -; j_gene: TRBJ2-1; CDR3nt: TGTGCCAGCAGCCGGTATCTGGGACTCCTGGAAGCATACAATGAGCAGTTCTTC; CDR3aa: CASSRYLGLLEAYNEQFF
d_gene: TRBD2; v_gene: TRBV5-6; abundance: -; j_gene: TRBJ2-2; CDR3nt: TGTGCCAGCAGCGTCGGCGGGAGCTACACCGGGGAGCTGTTTTTT; CDR3aa: CASSVGGSYTGELFF
d_gene: -; v_gene: TRBV18; abundance: -; j_gene: TRBJ2-7; CDR3nt: TGTGCCAGCTCGCCGGATAAGGGGGAAGGGTCCTACGAGCAGTACTTC; CDR3aa: CASSPDKGEGSYEQYF
d_gene: TRBD1; v_gene: TRBV27; abundance: -; j_gene: TRBJ1-1; CDR3nt: TGTGCCAGCAGTCCGCCGGGACAGGGCAAGAACACTGAAGCTTTCTTT; CDR3aa: CASSPPGQGKNTEAFF
d_gene: -; v_gene: TRBV11-2; abundance: -; j_gene: TRBJ2-2; CDR3nt: TGTGCCAGCAGCTTAGCCGCAGGGGGGGCCCTCACCGGGGAGCTGTTTTTT; CDR3aa: CASSLAAGGALTGELFF
d_gene: TRBD2; v_gene: TRBV10-3; abundance: -; j_gene: TRBJ2-5; CDR3nt: TGTGCCATCAGTGAACTCGCCGCACTAGCGGGGATCCAAGAGACCCAGTACTTC; CDR3aa: CAISELAALAGIQETQYF
d_gene: -; v_gene: TRBV7-8; abundance: -; j_gene: TRBJ1-2; CDR3nt: TGTGCCAGCAGCTTAGAGGGAGCTAACTATGGCTACACCTTC; CDR3aa: CASSLEGANYGYTF
d_gene: -; v_gene: TRBV19; abundance: -; j_gene: TRBJ1-5; CDR3nt: TGTGCCACCAGGGAGGATCCCGTGGGCAATCAGCCCCAGCATTTT; CDR3aa: CATREDPVGNQPQHF
d_gene: TRBD1; v_gene: TRBV7-9; abundance: -; j_gene: TRBJ1-1; CDR3nt: TGTGCCAGCAGCCCTCCGACAGGGACGCGTGAAGCTTTCTTT; CDR3aa: CASSPPTGTREAFF
d_gene: -; v_gene: TRBV10-3; abundance: -; j_gene: TRBJ2-1; CDR3nt: TGTGCCATCAGTGAGGTTAGCAAAACCGGGGATGAGCAGTTCTTC; CDR3aa: CAISEVSKTGDEQFF
d_gene: -; v_gene: TRBV13; abundance: many; j_gene: TRBJ2-7; CDR3nt: TGTGCCAGCAGCTCTGAAGGACAAGACAACTACGAGCAGTACTTC; CDR3aa: CASSSEGQDNYEQYF
d_gene: TRBD2; v_gene: TRBV29-1; abundance: -; j_gene: TRBJ2-1; CDR3nt: TGCAGCGCATCCAGCCCTAGCGGGGGGTTCCGCTACAATGAGCAGTTCTTC; CDR3aa: CSASSPSGGFRYNEQFF
d_gene: TRBD2; v_gene: TRBV29-1; abundance: -; j_gene: TRBJ2-1; CDR3nt: TGCAGCGTCGCCGGGACTAGCGCCTCTAATGAGCAGTTCTTC; CDR3aa: CSVAGTSASNEQFF
d_gene: TRBD1; v_gene: TRBV30; abundance: few; j_gene: TRBJ2-7; CDR3nt: TGTGCCTGGGCCGCAGGGGGCTGGAACGAGCAGTACTTC; CDR3aa: CAWAAGGWNEQYF
d_gene: TRBD1; v_gene: TRBV27; abundance: -; j_gene: TRBJ2-7; CDR3nt: TGTGCCAGCAGTTCCGGGGGACAGGGGGCCTACGAGCAGTACTTC; CDR3aa: CASSSGGQGAYEQYF
d_gene: TRBD1; v_gene: TRBV7-9; abundance: once; j_gene: TRBJ2-1; CDR3nt: TGTGCCAGCAGCTCCTCAACAGGGGTTCTCGCCAATGAGCAGTTCTTC; CDR3aa: CASSSSTGVLANEQFF
d_gene: TRBD1; v_gene: TRBV11-2; abundance: once; j_gene: TRBJ2-4; CDR3nt: TGTGCCAGCAGCTTAGTGGGACAGGCGTCCTTAGCCAAAAACATTCAGTACTTC; CDR3aa: CASSLVGQASLAKNIQYF
d_gene: -; v_gene: TRBV13; abundance: -; j_gene: TRBJ2-2; CDR3nt: TGTGCCAGCAGCTTACGGTCGGACTCGAACACCGGGGAGCTGTTTTTT; CDR3aa: CASSLRSDSNTGELFF
d_gene: TRBD2; v_gene: TRBV7-9; abundance: -; j_gene: TRBJ2-3; CDR3nt: TGTGCCAGCAGCTCTAGCGGAAGCACAGATACGCAGTATTTT; CDR3aa: CASSSSGSTDTQYF
d_gene: -; v_gene: TRBV27; abundance: -; j_gene: TRBJ2-7; CDR3nt: TGTGCCAGCAGCCCCACGCGGACAGCTTCCTACGAGCAGTACTTC; CDR3aa: CASSPTRTASYEQYF
d_gene: TRBD2; v_gene: TRBV7-9; abundance: -; j_gene: TRBJ2-1; CDR3nt: TGTGCCAGCAGCTCCACCCACCAAATTACTAGCGACTCCTACAATGAGCAGTTCTTC; CDR3aa: CASSSTHQITSDSYNEQFF
d_gene: TRBD1; v_gene: TRBV27; abundance: -; j_gene: TRBJ2-7; CDR3nt: TGTGCCAGCAGTTTCGGGACAGGGTTCTACGAGCAGTACTTC; CDR3aa: CASSFGTGFYEQYF
d_gene: -; v_gene: TRBV2; abundance: -; j_gene: TRBJ2-3; CDR3nt: TGTGCCAGGGACTCGACTCGTTCCACAGATACGCAGTATTTT; CDR3aa: CARDSTRSTDTQYF
d_gene: -; v_gene: TRBV5-1; abundance: -; j_gene: TRBJ2-7; CDR3nt: TGCGCCAGCAGCTCGACGGGGAGCTCCTACGAGCAGTACTTC; CDR3aa: CASSSTGSSYEQYF
d_gene: TRBD1; v_gene: TRBV4-1; abundance: -; j_gene: TRBJ2-1; CDR3nt: TGCGCCAGCAGCCAAACCACCGGGACAGTTCACAATGAGCAGTTCTTC; CDR3aa: CASSQTTGTVHNEQFF
d_gene: TRBD1; v_gene: TRBV28; abundance: once; j_gene: TRBJ2-7; CDR3nt: TGTGCCAGCAGTACAAACTCGGGCAGGGGGCTCCCCTACGAGCAGTACTTC; CDR3aa: CASSTNSGRGLPYEQYF
d_gene: -; v_gene: TRBV27; abundance: -; j_gene: TRBJ2-5; CDR3nt: TGTGCCAGCAGTCCGAGTCCCAGTATAGAGACCCAGTACTTC; CDR3aa: CASSPSPSIETQYF
d_gene: TRBD2; v_gene: TRBV10-1; abundance: -; j_gene: TRBJ2-3; CDR3nt: TGCGCCAGCAGTGAGGCCCCACCTGGGGGGGAATCAGATACGCAGTATTTT; CDR3aa: CASSEAPPGGESDTQYF
d_gene: -; v_gene: TRBV4-1; abundance: -; j_gene: TRBJ2-6; CDR3nt: TGCGCCAGCAGCTCTCGAGCTGGGGCCAACGTCCTGACTTTC; CDR3aa: CASSSRAGANVLTF
d_gene: TRBD1; v_gene: TRBV5-4; abundance: -; j_gene: TRBJ1-2; CDR3nt: TGTGCCAGCAGCCCGACGGGACAGGGGAGCTATGGCTACACCTTC; CDR3aa: CASSPTGQGSYGYTF
d_gene: TRBD1; v_gene: TRBV19; abundance: -; j_gene: TRBJ2-1; CDR3nt: TGTGCCAGTAACCCGCGGACAGGGTTTTCCTACAATGAGCAGTTCTTC; CDR3aa: CASNPRTGFSYNEQFF
d_gene: -; v_gene: TRBV27; abundance: -; j_gene: TRBJ1-1; CDR3nt: TGTGCCAGCAGTTTATCGCCGATGGGGGACACTGAAGCTTTCTTT; CDR3aa: CASSLSPMGDTEAFF
d_gene: -; v_gene: TRBV6-5; abundance: -; j_gene: TRBJ2-7; CDR3nt: TGTGCCAGCAGTTACTCGACCGGACAGTCCCATTACGAGCAGTACTTC; CDR3aa: CASSYSTGQSHYEQYF
d_gene: -; v_gene: TRBV10-2; abundance: -; j_gene: TRBJ2-1; CDR3nt: TGCGCCAGCAGTGATGTTGGGGCGCAGTTCTTC; CDR3aa: CASSDVGAQFF
d_gene: -; v_gene: TRBV27; abundance: -; j_gene: TRBJ1-1; CDR3nt: TGTGCCAGCAGTTTATCCCAAGTTATAACGGGAAGCTTCGAGGCTTTCTTT; CDR3aa: CASSLSQVITGSFEAFF
d_gene: -; v_gene: TRBV29-1; abundance: -; j_gene: TRBJ2-1; CDR3nt: TGCAGCGTTGTAAACGCAAAACCAAACAATGAGCAGTTCTTC; CDR3aa: CSVVNAKPNNEQFF
d_gene: -; v_gene: TRBV5-4; abundance: few; j_gene: TRBJ2-7; CDR3nt: TGTGCCAGCAGCGACCGGGGCGTTTCCTACGAGCAGTACTTC; CDR3aa: CASSDRGVSYEQYF